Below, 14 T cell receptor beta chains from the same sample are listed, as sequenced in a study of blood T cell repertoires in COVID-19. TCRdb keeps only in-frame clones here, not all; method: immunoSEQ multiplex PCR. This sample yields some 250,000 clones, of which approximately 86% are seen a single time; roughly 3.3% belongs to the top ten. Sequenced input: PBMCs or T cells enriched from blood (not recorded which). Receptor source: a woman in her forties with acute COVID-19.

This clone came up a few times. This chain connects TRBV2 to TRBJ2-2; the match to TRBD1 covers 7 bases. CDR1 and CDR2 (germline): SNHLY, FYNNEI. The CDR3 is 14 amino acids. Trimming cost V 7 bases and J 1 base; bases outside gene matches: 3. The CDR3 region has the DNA TGTGCCAGCACCCGGACAGGGAACACCGGGGAGCTGTTTTTT. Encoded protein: CASTRTGNTGELFF.

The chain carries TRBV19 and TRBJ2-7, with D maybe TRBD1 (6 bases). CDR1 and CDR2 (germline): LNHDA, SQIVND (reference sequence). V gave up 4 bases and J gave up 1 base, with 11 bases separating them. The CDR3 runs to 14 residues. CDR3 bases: TGTGCCAGTAGTAAACACAGGGATTCCTACGAGCAGTACTTC. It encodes CASSKHRDSYEQYF.

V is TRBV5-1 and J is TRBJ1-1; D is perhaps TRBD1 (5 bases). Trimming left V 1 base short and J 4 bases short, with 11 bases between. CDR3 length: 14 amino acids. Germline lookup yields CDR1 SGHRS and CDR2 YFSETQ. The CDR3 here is CASSLYQGGTEAFF. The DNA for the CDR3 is TGCGCCAGCAGCTTGTATCAGGGAGGCACTGAAGCTTTCTTT.

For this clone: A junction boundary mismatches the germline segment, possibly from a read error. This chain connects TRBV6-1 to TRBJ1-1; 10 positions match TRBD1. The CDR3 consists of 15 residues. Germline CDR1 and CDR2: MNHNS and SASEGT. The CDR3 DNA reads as TGTGCCAGCAGCGAAGCGACAGGGGGCAAGAATGAAGCTTTCTTT. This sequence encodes CASSEATGGKNEAFF.

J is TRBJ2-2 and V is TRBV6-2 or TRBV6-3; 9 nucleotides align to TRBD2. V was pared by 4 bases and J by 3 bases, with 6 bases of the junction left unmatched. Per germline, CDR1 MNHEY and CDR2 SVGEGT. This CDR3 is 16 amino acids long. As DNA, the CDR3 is TGTGCCAGCAGTTCCCGGACTAGCGCTTACACCGGGGAGCTGTTTTTT. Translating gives CASSSRTSAYTGELFF.

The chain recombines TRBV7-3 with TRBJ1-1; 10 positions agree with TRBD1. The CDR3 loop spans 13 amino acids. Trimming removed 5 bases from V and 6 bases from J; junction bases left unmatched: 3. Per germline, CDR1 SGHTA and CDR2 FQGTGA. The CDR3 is CASSPGTGAEAFF. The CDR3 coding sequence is TGTGCCAGCAGCCCGGGGACAGGGGCTGAAGCTTTCTTT.

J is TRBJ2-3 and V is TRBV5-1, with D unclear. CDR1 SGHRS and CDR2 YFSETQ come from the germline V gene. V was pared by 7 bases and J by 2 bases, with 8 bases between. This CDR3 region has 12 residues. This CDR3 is CASFRDTDTQYF. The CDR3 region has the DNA TGCGCCAGCTTTCGAGACACAGATACGCAGTATTTT.

DNA for the CDR3: TGTGCCAGCAGCTATAGATTAAAAGAGACCCAGTACTTC. It encodes CASSYRLKETQYF. V gene TRBV11-3 combines with J gene TRBJ2-5; D gene uncertain. The CDR3 is 13 residues long. V was clipped by 4 bases and J by 3 bases, with 9 bases between them. Looked up from germline, CDR1 is SGHNT and CDR2 is YENEEA.

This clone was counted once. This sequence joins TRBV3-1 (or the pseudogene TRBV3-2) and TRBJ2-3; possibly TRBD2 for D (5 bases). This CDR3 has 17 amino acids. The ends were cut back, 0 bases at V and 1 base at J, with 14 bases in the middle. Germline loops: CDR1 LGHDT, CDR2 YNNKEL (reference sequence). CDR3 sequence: CASSQEWKRKGTDTQYF. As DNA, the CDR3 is TGTGCCAGCAGCCAAGAGTGGAAGCGGAAAGGCACAGATACGCAGTATTTT.

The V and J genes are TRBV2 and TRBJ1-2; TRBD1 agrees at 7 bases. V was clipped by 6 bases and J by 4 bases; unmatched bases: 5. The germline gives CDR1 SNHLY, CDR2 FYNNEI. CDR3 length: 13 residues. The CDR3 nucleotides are TGTGCCAGCAGGGAGGGGGCGGGCTATGGCTACACCTTC. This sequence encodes CASREGAGYGYTF. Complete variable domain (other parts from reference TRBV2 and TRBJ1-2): EPEVTQTPSHQVTQMGQEVILRCVPISNHLYFYWYRQILGQKVEFLVSFYNNEISEKSEIFDDQFSVERPDGSNFTLKIRSTKLEDSAMYFCASREGAGYGYTFGSGTRLTVV.

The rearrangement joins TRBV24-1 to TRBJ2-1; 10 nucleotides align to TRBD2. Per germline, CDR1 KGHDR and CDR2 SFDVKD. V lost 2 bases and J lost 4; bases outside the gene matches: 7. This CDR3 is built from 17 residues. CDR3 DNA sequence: TGTGCCACCAGTGATTCCGATCTAGCGGGAGTGTACAATGAGCAGTTCTTC. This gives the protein CATSDSDLAGVYNEQFF.

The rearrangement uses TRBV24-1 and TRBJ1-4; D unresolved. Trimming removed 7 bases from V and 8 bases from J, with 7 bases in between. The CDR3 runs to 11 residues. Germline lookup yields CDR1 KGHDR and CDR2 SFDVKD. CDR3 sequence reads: CATSHGEKLFF. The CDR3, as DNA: TGTGCCACCAGCCATGGCGAAAAACTGTTTTTT.

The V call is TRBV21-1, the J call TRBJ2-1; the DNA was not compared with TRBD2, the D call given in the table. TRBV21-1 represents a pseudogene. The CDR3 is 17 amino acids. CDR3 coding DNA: TGTGCCAGCAGCAAAGATGAGGGCGGGAGTCCTTCATATGAGCAGTTCTTC. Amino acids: CASSKDEGGSPSYEQFF.

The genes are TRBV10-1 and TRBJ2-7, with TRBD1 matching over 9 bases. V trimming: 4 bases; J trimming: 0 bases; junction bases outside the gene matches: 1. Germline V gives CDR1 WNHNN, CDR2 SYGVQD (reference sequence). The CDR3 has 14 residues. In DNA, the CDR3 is TGCGCCAGCAGTGGGGGACAGGGCTCCTACGAGCAGTACTTC. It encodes CASSGGQGSYEQYF.